This TCR beta chain was identified in a study of beta chain features in type 1 diabetes. Background on the study: Cell yields, gender and age were comparable in patients and healthy donors. The number of sorted cells examined across all samples was some 99 million.

Study-wide results and caveats: Researchers report that Type 1 diabetes patients had moderately but significantly shorter TCRB CDR3s across all four CD4+ subsets.

A few counts support this clone. Its antigen is not identified. CD45RO/CCR7/CD25/CD127/CD95/CD27 sorting isolated CD4+ naive, central memory, regulatory and stem cell-like memory cells. The authors reverse transcribed all of the isolated RNA, so sequencing captured expressed TCRB transcripts. Assay: immunoSEQ multiplex PCR; the TCRdb copy retains only in-frame clones and omits some. Altogether some 130,000 clones are present, 9% being singletons, with the ten largest covering under 0.9%. V gave up 4 bases and J gave up 4 bases, with 10 bases separating them. CDR3 size: 13 residues. Germline V CDR1 and CDR2: SGHRS, YFSETQ.

This receptor was identified in a young man with type 1 diabetes. The sequencing input was central memory CD4+ T cells from blood. J is TRBJ2-3 and V is TRBV5-1; D is undetermined. CDR3 sequence reads: CASSPPSADTQYF. The CDR3 nucleotides are TGCGCCAGCAGCCCACCCTCGGCAGATACGCAGTATTTT.